These 11 T cell receptor beta chains were all obtained from the same sample, sequenced in a study of cytomegalovirus exposure and HLA in healthy donors. A multiplex PCR was run with 60 Vbeta primers and 13 Jbeta primers. Sequenced by immunoSEQ multiplex PCR; TCRdb stores in-frame clones only, minus some. The top ten clones hold approximately 1.4% of a sample with about 180,000 clones, around four fifths of them seen once. Sequencing was carried out using PBMCs. These receptors were obtained from a man younger than 40 in good health and CMV-seronegative.

The chain couples TRBV7-8 to TRBJ1-5; D unresolved. Germline assignment: CDR1 SGHVS and CDR2 FQNEAQ. V lost 4 bases, J lost 2 bases, and 3 bases lay in between. The CDR3 is 12 amino acids. CDR3 region: CASSSGNQPQHF. The CDR3 DNA reads as TGTGCCAGCAGCTCGGGCAATCAGCCCCAGCATTTT.

The chain recombines TRBV7-9 with TRBJ2-1, with unresolved D. Trimming stripped 2 bases from V and 0 bases from J, with 14 bases between. CDR1 and CDR2 (germline): SEHNR, FQNEAQ (reference sequence). CDR3 length equals 17 residues. CDR3 in DNA: TGTGCCAGCAGCTTAAATCCCGCCCCGAGCTCCTACAATGAGCAGTTCTTC. It translates to CASSLNPAPSSYNEQFF.

The chain joins TRBV2 to TRBJ1-5; a possible D gene is TRBD1 (6 bases). The V end was cut by 8 bases, the J end by 0 bases, with 20 bases between. Germline V CDR1 and CDR2: SNHLY, FYNNEI. The CDR3 runs 17 residues. CDR3 in amino acids: CASRTGIMSNSNQPQHF. CDR3 nucleotides: TGTGCCAGCCGAACAGGGATAATGTCGAATAGCAATCAGCCCCAGCATTTT.

V gene TRBV7-2 combines with J gene TRBJ2-1; D might be TRBD2 (6 bases). The CDR3 sequence is 18 residues long. CDR1 and CDR2 (germline): SGHTA, FQGNSA. V lost 1 base and J lost 0, with 16 bases in between. CDR3 amino acids: CASSLDFSGLNSYNEQFF. Here the CDR3 DNA reads TGTGCCAGCAGCTTAGACTTTAGCGGCCTAAACTCCTACAATGAGCAGTTCTTC.

This chain links TRBV6-6 with TRBJ2-7; TRBD2 agrees at 11 bases. The CDR3 extends over 16 amino acids. With V trimmed by 0 bases and J by 2 bases, 3 bases remained unmatched. Looked up from germline, CDR1 is MNHNY and CDR2 is SVGAGI (reference sequence). The CDR3 loop is CASSYSGLAEAYEQYF. The CDR3 bases are TGTGCCAGCAGTTACTCGGGACTAGCGGAAGCCTACGAGCAGTACTTC.

The chain combines TRBV7-2 with TRBJ2-7; D unresolved. The germline gives CDR1 SGHTA, CDR2 FQGNSA. CDR3 length equals 15 residues. V lost 1 base and J lost 3, with 13 bases in between. The CDR3 DNA is TGTGCCAGCAGCTTAGGGCAGGCCATCTACTACGAGCAGTACTTC. As protein: CASSLGQAIYYEQYF.

This clone was seen a few times. V is TRBV5-4 and J is TRBJ1-1; maybe TRBD1 (6 bases). The germline V gene has CDR1 SGHNT and CDR2 YYREEE (reference sequence). CDR3 size: 12 residues. Trimming took 3 bases from V and 7 from J, leaving 10 bases between them. The CDR3, as DNA: TGTGCCAGCAGCTCACTACAGGGTGAAGCTTTCTTT. Translation: CASSSLQGEAFF. Supplemented by reference TRBV5-4 and TRBJ1-1, the full variable domain reads ETGVTQSPTHLIKTRGQQVTLRCSSQSGHNTVSWYQQALGQGPQFIFQYYREEENGRGNFPPRFSGLQFPNYSSELNVNALELDDSALYLCASSSLQGEAFFGQGTRLTVV.

The J gene is TRBJ1-2, the V gene TRBV5-6; the D is unclear. The germline V gene encodes CDR1 SGHDT and CDR2 YYEEEE. This CDR3 is built from 11 residues. V was clipped by 6 bases and J by 2 bases, with 5 bases between them. The CDR3 reads CASNSNYGYTF. The CDR3 DNA reads TGTGCCAGCAACTCGAACTATGGCTACACCTTC.

The rearrangement links TRBV28 to TRBJ1-6; D is perhaps TRBD1 (5 bases). Between the trimmed V and J ends, which lost 7 bases and 5 bases, there was a span of 15 bases. Germline assignment: CDR1 MDHEN and CDR2 SYDVKM. This CDR3 is 15 amino acids long. CDR3 protein: CASKTAGGNNSPLHF. The DNA of the CDR3 is TGTGCCAGCAAGACAGCGGGGGGTAATAATTCACCCCTCCACTTT.

The rearrangement links TRBV5-1 to TRBJ1-2; TRBD1 matches at 8 bases. V lost 3 bases to trimming and J lost 5 bases; unmatched junction nucleotides: 9. CDR3 length: 15 residues. Germline CDR1 is SGHRS and CDR2 is YFSETQ. CDR3 amino acids: CASSSHWTGSYGYTF. Written as DNA, the CDR3 is TGCGCCAGCAGCTCCCACTGGACAGGGTCGTATGGCTACACCTTC.

The rearrangement joins TRBV19 to TRBJ1-1; weak D call: TRBD1 (6 bases). The CDR3 sequence is 13 residues long. The germline V and J ends were trimmed by 6 bases and 4 bases, with 12 bases remaining between them. CDR1 is LNHDA and CDR2 is SQIVND in the germline V gene (reference sequence). The CDR3 nucleotides read TGTGCCAGTAGACCGACAGGCGGCACTGAAGCTTTCTTT. The encoded protein is CASRPTGGTEAFF.